This T cell receptor (beta chain) was sequenced during a study of T cell responses to AZD1222 COVID-19 vaccine. Findings and limits, study-wide: It should be noted that donors were predominantly white British and more often female, and clonal diversity was possibly underestimated. It was only after the peak T cell response that any repertoires were sampled.

Measured with immunoSEQ multiplex PCR; TCRdb has only the in-frame clones, and not every one. The table shows 90,000 to 120,000 clones, with about nine tenths occurring only once. This CDR3 has 13 amino acids. V lost 4 bases, J lost 7 bases, and 5 bases stayed unmatched. Germline V gene sequence: CDR1 SGHNT, CDR2 YYREEE (reference sequence). On this clone: Its specificity is unknown.

Sequencing used peripheral blood, obtained 28 days after the second AZD1222 dose. This rearrangement joins TRBV5-4 to TRBJ2-7; 10 nucleotides align to TRBD2. The sequence came from an adult who received the AZD1222 COVID-19 vaccine. DNA for the CDR3: TGTGCCAGCAGCACGCAGACTAGCGGGGAGCAGTACTTC. Translating gives CASSTQTSGEQYF.